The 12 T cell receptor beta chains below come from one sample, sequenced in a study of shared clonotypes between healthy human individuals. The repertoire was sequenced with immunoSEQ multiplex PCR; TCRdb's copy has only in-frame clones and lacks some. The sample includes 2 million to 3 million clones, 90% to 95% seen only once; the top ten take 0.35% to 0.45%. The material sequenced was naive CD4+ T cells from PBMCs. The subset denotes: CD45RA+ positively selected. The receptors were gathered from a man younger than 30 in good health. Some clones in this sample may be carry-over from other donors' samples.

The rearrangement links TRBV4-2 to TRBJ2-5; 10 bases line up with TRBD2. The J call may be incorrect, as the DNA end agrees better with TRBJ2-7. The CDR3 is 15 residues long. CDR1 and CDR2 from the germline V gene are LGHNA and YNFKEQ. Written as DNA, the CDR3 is TGTGCCAGCAGCCTAGGACTAGCGGAGATCTACGAGCAGTACTTC. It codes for CASSLGLAEIYEQYF.

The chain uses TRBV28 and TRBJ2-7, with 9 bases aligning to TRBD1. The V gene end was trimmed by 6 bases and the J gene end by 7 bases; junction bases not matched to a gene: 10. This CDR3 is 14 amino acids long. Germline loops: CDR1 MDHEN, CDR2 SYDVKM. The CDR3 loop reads CASSMNRGLREQYF. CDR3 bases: TGTGCCAGCAGCATGAACAGGGGGCTGAGGGAGCAGTACTTC.

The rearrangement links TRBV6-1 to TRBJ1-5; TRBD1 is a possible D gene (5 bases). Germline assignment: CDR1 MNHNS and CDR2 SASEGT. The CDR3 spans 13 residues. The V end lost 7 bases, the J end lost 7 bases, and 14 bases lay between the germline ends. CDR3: CASNAQGPQPQHF. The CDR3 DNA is TGTGCCAGCAACGCGCAGGGACCGCAGCCCCAGCATTTT.

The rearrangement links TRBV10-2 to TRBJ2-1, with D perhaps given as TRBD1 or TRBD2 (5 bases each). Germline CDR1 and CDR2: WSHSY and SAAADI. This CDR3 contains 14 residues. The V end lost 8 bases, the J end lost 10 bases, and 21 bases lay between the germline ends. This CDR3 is CASAGTQPTREQFF. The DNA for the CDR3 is TGCGCCAGCGCCGGGACCCAACCGACCCGCGAGCAGTTCTTC.

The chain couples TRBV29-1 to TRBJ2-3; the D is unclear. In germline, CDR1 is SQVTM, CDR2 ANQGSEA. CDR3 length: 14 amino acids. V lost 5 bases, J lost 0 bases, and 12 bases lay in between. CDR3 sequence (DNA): TGCAGCGTTAGGTGGGGTGCAAGCACAGATACGCAGTATTTT. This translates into CSVRWGASTDTQYF.

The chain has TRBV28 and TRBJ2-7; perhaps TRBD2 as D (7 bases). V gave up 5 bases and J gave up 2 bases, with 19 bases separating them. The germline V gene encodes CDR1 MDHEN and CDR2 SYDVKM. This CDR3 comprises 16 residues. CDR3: CASSRPGGRMAYEQYF. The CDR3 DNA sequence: TGTGCCAGCAGTCGCCCCGGGGGGCGCATGGCCTACGAGCAGTACTTC. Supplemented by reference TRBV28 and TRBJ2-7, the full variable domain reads DVKVTQSSRYLVKRTGEKVFLECVQDMDHENMFWYRQDPGLGLRLIYFSYDVKMKEKGDIPEGYSVSREKKERFSLILESASTNQTSMYLCASSRPGGRMAYEQYFGPGTRLTVT.

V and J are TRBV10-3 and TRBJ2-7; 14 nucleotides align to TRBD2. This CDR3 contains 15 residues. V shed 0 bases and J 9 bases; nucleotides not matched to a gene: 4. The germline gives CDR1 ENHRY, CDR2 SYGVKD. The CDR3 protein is CAISESTSGRARQYF. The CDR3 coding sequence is TGTGCCATCAGTGAGTCGACTAGCGGGAGGGCGAGGCAGTACTTC.

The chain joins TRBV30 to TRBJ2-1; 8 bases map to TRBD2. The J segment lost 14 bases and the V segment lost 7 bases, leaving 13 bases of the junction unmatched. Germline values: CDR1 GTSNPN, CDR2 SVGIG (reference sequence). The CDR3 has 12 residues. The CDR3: CASRTSQPREFF. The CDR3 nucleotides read TGTGCCTCTCGGACTAGCCAGCCGAGGGAGTTCTTC.

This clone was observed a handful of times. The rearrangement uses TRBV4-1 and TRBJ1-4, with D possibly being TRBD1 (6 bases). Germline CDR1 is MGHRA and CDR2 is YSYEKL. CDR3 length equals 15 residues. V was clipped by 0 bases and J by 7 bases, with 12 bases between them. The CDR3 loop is CASSQDGGGGEKLFF. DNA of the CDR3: TGCGCCAGCAGCCAAGACGGCGGGGGCGGTGAAAAACTGTTTTTT.

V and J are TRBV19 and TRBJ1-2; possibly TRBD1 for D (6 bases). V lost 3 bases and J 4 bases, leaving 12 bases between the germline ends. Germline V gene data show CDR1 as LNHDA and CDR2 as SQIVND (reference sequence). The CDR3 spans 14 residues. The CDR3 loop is CASSIGGRGYGYTF. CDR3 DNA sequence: TGTGCCAGTAGTATCGGGGGGCGCGGCTATGGCTACACCTTC.

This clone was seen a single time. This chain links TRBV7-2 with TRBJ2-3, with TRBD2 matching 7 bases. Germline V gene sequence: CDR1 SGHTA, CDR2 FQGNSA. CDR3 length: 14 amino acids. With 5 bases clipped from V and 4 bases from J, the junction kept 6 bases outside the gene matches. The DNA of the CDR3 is TGTGCCAGCAGCCCCCGACTAGCTTCAGATACGCAGTATTTT. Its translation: CASSPRLASDTQYF.

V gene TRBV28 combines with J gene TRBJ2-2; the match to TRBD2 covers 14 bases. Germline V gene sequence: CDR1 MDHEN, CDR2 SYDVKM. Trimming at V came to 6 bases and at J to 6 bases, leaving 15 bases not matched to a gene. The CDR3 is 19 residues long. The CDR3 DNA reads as TGTGCCAGCAGCCCAAATCCGGGACTAGCGGGGGTAGTCCCCGGGGAGCTGTTTTTT. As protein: CASSPNPGLAGVVPGELFF.